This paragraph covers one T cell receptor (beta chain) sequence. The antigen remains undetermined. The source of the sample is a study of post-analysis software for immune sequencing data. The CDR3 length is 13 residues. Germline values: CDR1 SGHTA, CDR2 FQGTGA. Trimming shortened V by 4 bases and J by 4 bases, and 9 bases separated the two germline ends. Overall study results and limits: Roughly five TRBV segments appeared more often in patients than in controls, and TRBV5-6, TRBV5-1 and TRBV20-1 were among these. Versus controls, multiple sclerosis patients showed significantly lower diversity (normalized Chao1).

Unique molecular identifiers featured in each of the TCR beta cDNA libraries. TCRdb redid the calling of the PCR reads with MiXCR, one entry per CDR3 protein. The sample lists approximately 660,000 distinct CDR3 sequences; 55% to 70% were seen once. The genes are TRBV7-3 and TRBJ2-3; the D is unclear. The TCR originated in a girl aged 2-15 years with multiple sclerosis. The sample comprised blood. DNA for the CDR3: TGTGCCAGCAGCTCTTCGATCGCAGATACGCAGTATTTT. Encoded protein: CASSSSIADTQYF.